This TCR beta chain was sequenced during a study of beta chain features in type 1 diabetes. Broader study findings: For Type 1 diabetes patients, all four CD4+ subsets carried TCRB CDR3s that were moderately but significantly shorter.

Sorting that relied on CD45RO/CCR7/CD25/CD127/CD95/CD27 yielded CD4+ naive, central memory, regulatory and stem cell-like memory cells. Germline CDR1 SQVTM, CDR2 ANQGSEA. This CDR3 region has 13 residues. With 1 base removed from V and 9 bases from J, the gap between germline ends came to 15 bases. TCRB transcripts that were expressed got sequenced, as all of the isolated RNA had been reverse transcribed. Deep immunoSEQ sequencing covered naive, central memory and regulatory T cell samples. Repertoires were generated with immunoSEQ multiplex PCR, while TCRdb's copy carries only in-frame clones and drops some. The sample shows a few hundred thousand clones, roughly 30% of them seen only once. Details on this clone: Its antigen is still unknown.

Sequencing used central memory CD4+ T cells from blood. The receptor was derived from a man aged 25-45 years in good health. The chain couples TRBV29-1 to TRBJ1-1; D is ambiguous. The CDR3 is CSVEVIGNGKAFF. In nucleotides, the CDR3 is TGCAGCGTTGAAGTTATAGGAAACGGGAAAGCTTTCTTT. The full variable domain, its missing parts supplied by reference TRBV29-1 and TRBJ1-1, is SAVISQKPSRDICQRGTSLTIQCQVDSQVTMMFWYRQQPGQSLTLIATANQGSEATYESGFVIDKFPISRPNLTFSTLTVSNMSPEDSSIYLCSVEVIGNGKAFFGQGTRLTVV.